This T cell receptor beta chain appears in the sequencing data of a study of T-cell reconstitution after alpha-beta-depleted transplantation in children. This clonotype was seen repeatedly, ten times or more. The CDR3 covers 13 residues. Trimming took 2 bases from V and 8 from J, leaving 7 bases between them. The germline V gene has CDR1 KGHSH and CDR2 LQKENI. Unique molecular identifiers were incorporated when the TCRbeta library was constructed. MiXCR was run by TCRdb on the PCR reads, yielding one entry per CDR3 protein. The sample carries about 110,000 distinct CDR3 sequences, 10% recorded once. Sequenced here: PBMCs from the stem cell graft donor, sampled from the stem cell graft. V is TRBV18 and J is TRBJ1-6; D is ambiguous. The clonotype comes from a human donor who donated a stem cell graft to a child with acute lymphoblastic leukemia. Here the CDR3 DNA reads TGTGCCAGCTCACCAGGCGGAGATTCACCCCTCCACTTT. Translated, it gives CASSPGGDSPLHF.